This T cell receptor beta chain was recovered during a study of T cells of healthy individuals. This clonotype was counted a few times. Trimming took 1 base from V and 2 from J, leaving 16 bases between them. In germline, CDR1 is GTSNPN, CDR2 SVGIG (reference sequence). The CDR3 runs to 16 residues. TCRdb redid the calling of the 5' RACE reads with MiXCR, one entry per CDR3 protein. The sample holds just over 40,000 distinct CDR3 sequences, 4% to 5% seen once. The clonotype originates from a human donor in good health. The genes are TRBV30 and TRBJ2-3; the D call may be TRBD1 or TRBD2 (5 bases each). CDR3 sequence (DNA): TGTGCCTGGAGTGAGGGGAGCGTCCGGCACACAGATACGCAGTATTTT. It specifies CAWSEGSVRHTDTQYF. Supplemented by reference TRBV30 and TRBJ2-3, the full variable domain reads SQTIHQWPATLVQPVGSPLSLECTVEGTSNPNLYWYRQAAGRGLQLLFYSVGIGQISSEVPQNLSASRPQDRQFILSSKKLLLSDSGFYLCAWSEGSVRHTDTQYFGPGTRLTVL.